One sample yielded the 5 T cell receptor beta chains listed below, sequenced in a study of chemoradiotherapy in HPV16-positive cancers. This table comes from immunoSEQ multiplex PCR, and its TCRdb copy is limited to in-frame clones, with some not included. Altogether 29,000 or so clones are present, over 90% being singletons, with the ten largest covering roughly 17%. Sequenced material: blood, taken from a patient who underwent chemoradiotherapy. The origin of the receptors is a human donor with HPV-associated anogenital cancer.

The chain is built from TRBV4-2 and TRBJ2-7; 14 nucleotides line up with TRBD2. This CDR3 is 20 amino acids long. The germline V gene has CDR1 LGHNA and CDR2 YNFKEQ. J was trimmed by 4 bases and V by 4 bases; bases with no gene match: 18. The CDR3, as DNA: TGTGCCAGCAGCCCGGGCTTGCCAGTGACTAGCGGGAGGGCCAAGTACGAGCAGTACTTC. Its protein is CASSPGLPVTSGRAKYEQYF.

The chain links TRBV7-3 to TRBJ2-1, with 9 bases lining up with TRBD2. With 5 bases clipped from V and 4 bases from J, the junction kept 6 bases outside the gene matches. This CDR3 spans 15 amino acids. The germline gives CDR1 SGHTA, CDR2 FQGTGA. CDR3 nucleotide sequence: TGTGCCAGCAGCCCAAGCGGGGGGCTATACAATGAGCAGTTCTTC. Residues: CASSPSGGLYNEQFF.

The J gene is TRBJ2-3, the V gene TRBV6-5; possibly TRBD1 for D (6 bases). V shed 6 bases and J shed 4 bases, with 11 bases lying between them. Looked up from germline, CDR1 is MNHEY and CDR2 is SVGAGI. CDR3 length: 13 residues. The CDR3 DNA follows: TGTGCCAGCAGGCCACAGGGCCCAGATACGCAGTATTTT. Its translation: CASRPQGPDTQYF.

This chain links TRBV6-1 with TRBJ1-2; possibly TRBD1 for D (6 bases). The V end lost 5 bases, the J end lost 7 bases, and 14 bases lay between the germline ends. The CDR3 extends over 13 amino acids. Germline V gives CDR1 MNHNS, CDR2 SASEGT. The CDR3 spells CASSFTGSPGYTF. The CDR3 DNA reads TGTGCCAGCAGTTTTACAGGGTCTCCTGGCTACACCTTC.

This chain links TRBV5-1 with TRBJ2-2, with TRBD1 matching 12 bases. The germline V gene encodes CDR1 SGHRS and CDR2 YFSETQ. The CDR3 runs 17 residues. V trimming: 4 bases; J trimming: 5 bases; junction bases outside the gene matches: 9. CDR3 amino acids: CASSQWDRGRRTGELFF. CDR3 nucleotide sequence: TGCGCCAGCAGCCAGTGGGACAGGGGGCGGAGGACCGGGGAGCTGTTTTTT.